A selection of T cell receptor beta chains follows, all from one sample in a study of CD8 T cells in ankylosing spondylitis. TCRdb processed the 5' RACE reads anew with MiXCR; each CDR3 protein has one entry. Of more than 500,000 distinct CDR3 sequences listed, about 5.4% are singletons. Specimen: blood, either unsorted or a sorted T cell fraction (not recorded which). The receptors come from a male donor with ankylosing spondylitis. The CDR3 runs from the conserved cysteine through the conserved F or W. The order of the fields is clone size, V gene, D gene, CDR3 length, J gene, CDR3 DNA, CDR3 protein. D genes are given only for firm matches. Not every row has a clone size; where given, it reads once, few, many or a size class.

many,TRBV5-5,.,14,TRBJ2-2,TGTGCCAGCATCCCCGGCGGGTTCCGGGGGGAGCTGTTTTTT,CASIPGGFRGELFF
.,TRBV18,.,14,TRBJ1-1,TGTGCCAGCTCACCGCGACGGCTGAACACTGAAGCTTTCTTT,CASSPRRLNTEAFF
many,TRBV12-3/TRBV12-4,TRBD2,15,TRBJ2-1,TGTGCCAGCATCCGGACTAGCGGGAACGTCAATGAGCAGTTCTTC,CASIRTSGNVNEQFF
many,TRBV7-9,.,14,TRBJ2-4,TGTGCCAGCAGCGATCCGTCCACGAGCAACATTCAGTACTTC,CASSDPSTSNIQYF
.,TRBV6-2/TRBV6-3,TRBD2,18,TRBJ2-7,TGTGCCAGCAGTTACTCAGGGAAACGCGGGGGTCGGTATGGCGAGCAGTACTTC,CASSYSGKRGGRYGEQYF
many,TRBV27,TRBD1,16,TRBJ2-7,TGTGCCAGCAGTTTATCGAGGGGGACAGGTCTGTACGAGCAGTACTTC,CASSLSRGTGLYEQYF
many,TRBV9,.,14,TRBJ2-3,TGTGCCAGCAGTCCAATGGACCGCACAGATACGCAGTATTTT,CASSPMDRTDTQYF
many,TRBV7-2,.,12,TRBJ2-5,TGTGCCAGCAGCCGTGAGTGGGAGACCCAGTACTTC,CASSREWETQYF
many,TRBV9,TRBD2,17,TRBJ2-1,TGTGCCAGCAGCGTAGAGGTAGCGGGAGTAGTCGTAAATGAGCAGTTCTTC,CASSVEVAGVVVNEQFF
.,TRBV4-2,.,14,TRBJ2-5,TGTGCCAGCAGCCACCAGCTGATACAAGAGACCCAGTACTTC,CASSHQLIQETQYF
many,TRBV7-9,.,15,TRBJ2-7,TGTGCCAGCAGCCCGCGGACTGGAGACCTCTACGAGCAGTACTTC,CASSPRTGDLYEQYF
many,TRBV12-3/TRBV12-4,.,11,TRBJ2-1,TGTGCCAGCAGCCCGCAGTATGAGCAGTTCTTC,CASSPQYEQFF
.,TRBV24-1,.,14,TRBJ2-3,TGTGCCACGGCTCCGGGACCACGCCGAAATACGCAGTATTTT,CATAPGPRRNTQYF
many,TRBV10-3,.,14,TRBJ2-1,TGTGCCATCAGTGACGGCGCCGCATTGGATGAGCAGTTCTTC,CAISDGAALDEQFF
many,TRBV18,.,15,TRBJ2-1,TGTGCCAGCTTCACGAGAACAGCAATCTACAATGAGCAGTTCTTC,CASFTRTAIYNEQFF
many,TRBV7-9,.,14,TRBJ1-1,TGTGCCAGCAGCCCCCCAAGCCATCCTCAACGAGCTTTCTTT,CASSPPSHPQRAFF
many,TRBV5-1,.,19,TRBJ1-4,TGCGCCAGCAGCTTGGCCGGGAGGTTCGGGGGAGCAACTAATGAAAAACTGTTTTTT,CASSLAGRFGGATNEKLFF
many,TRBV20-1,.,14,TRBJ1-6,TGCAGTGCTCACCGGGACACTACCGATTCACCCCTCCACTTT,CSAHRDTTDSPLHF
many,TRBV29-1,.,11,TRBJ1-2,TGCAGCGTTCGGACAGACGGCGGCTACACCTTC,CSVRTDGGYTF
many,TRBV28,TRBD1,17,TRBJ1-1,TGTGCCAGCAGTTTATACTGGACAGGGGGCTCGAGGACTGAAGCTTTCTTT,CASSLYWTGGSRTEAFF
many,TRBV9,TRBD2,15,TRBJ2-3,TGTGCCAGCAGCCCTAGCGGGATTAGGGCAGATACGCAGTATTTT,CASSPSGIRADTQYF
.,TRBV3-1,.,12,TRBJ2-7,TGTGCCAGCAGCCGCGGTTTGGGCGAGCAGTACTTC,CASSRGLGEQYF
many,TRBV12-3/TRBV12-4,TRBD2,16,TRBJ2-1,TGTGCCAGCAGACCCGGACTAGCGGGGGGCTGGAGTGAGCAGTTCTTC,CASRPGLAGGWSEQFF
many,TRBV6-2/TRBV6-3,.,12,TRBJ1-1,TGTGCCAGCAGTTACAGGGTCACTGAAGCTTTCTTT,CASSYRVTEAFF
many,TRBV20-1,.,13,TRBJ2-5,TGCAGTGCTAGAGGGAGGGACAGAGAGACCCAGTACTTC,CSARGRDRETQYF
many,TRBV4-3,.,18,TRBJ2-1,TGCGCCAGCAGCCATCTGCCTCCGACGGAATTTGACCCTAATGAGCAGTTCTTC,CASSHLPPTEFDPNEQFF
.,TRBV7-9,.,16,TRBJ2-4,TGTGCCAGCAGCCCCCCGTACAGGACAGCCAAAAACATTCAGTACTTC,CASSPPYRTAKNIQYF
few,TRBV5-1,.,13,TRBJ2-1,TGCGCCAGCAGTTCCGACGGTAGAAATGAGCAGTTCTTC,CASSSDGRNEQFF
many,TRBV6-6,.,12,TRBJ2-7,TGTGCCAGCAGTCCCCCTCCGGGCGAGCAGTACTTC,CASSPPPGEQYF
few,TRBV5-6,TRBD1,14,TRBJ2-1,TGTGCCAGCAGCCTAAGACAGGGACCCTGGGAGCAGTTCTTC,CASSLRQGPWEQFF
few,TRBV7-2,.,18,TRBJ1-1,TGTGCCAGCAGCTTAGCCACAGCATCCGGGCTTGTGAACACTGAAGCTTTCTTT,CASSLATASGLVNTEAFF
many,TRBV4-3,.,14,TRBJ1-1,TGCGCCAGCAGCCAAGTGGACTCTGGGGGGGGAGCTTTCTTT,CASSQVDSGGGAFF
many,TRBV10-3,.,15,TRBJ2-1,TGTGCCATCAGTGTTTCCTGGAGTCTTTACAATGAGCAGTTCTTC,CAISVSWSLYNEQFF
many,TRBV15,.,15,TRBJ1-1,TGTGCCACCAGCAGAGGCCCTCTAGAGAACACTGAAGCTTTCTTT,CATSRGPLENTEAFF
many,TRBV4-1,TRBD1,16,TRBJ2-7,TGCGCCAGCAGCCAAGATCGGTGGACAGGGAGGAACGAGCAGTACTTC,CASSQDRWTGRNEQYF
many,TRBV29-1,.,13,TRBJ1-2,TGCAGCGTTGTGTCGGGGAGCGACTATGGCTACACCTTC,CSVVSGSDYGYTF
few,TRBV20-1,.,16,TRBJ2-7,TGCAGTGCTAGAGATGGGTTGGAAGCTTTCCCCTACGAGCAGTACTTC,CSARDGLEAFPYEQYF
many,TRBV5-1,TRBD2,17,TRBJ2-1,TGCGCCAGCGGGGAACCCCAGCGCGGGGGCTCCTACAATGAGCAGTTCTTC,CASGEPQRGGSYNEQFF
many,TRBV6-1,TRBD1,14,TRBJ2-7,TGTGCCAGCAGTCAGCGCGGACAGGCGGACGAGCAGTACTTC,CASSQRGQADEQYF
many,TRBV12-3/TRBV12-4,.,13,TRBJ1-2,TGTGCCAGCAGTTATCGGACGCCGGATGGCTACACCTTC,CASSYRTPDGYTF
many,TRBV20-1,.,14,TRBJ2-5,TGCAGTGCTAGTGACGGACAGTACCAAGAGACCCAGTACTTC,CSASDGQYQETQYF
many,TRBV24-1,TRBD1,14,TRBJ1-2,TGTGCCACCGAAAGCCGGGACAGGGCGTCCGGCTACACCTTC,CATESRDRASGYTF
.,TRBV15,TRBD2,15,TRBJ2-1,TGTGCCACCAGCAGAGCCGGGACTAATTACAATGAGCAGTTCTTC,CATSRAGTNYNEQFF
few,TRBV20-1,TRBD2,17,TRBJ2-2,TGCAGTGCTCCATCACGGGGGGGCGGGGGCCACACCGGGGAGCTGTTTTTT,CSAPSRGGGGHTGELFF
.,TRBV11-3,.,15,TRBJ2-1,TGTGCCAGCAGCCCAGGGGCACGAGGGGGGGGTGAGCAGTTCTTC,CASSPGARGGGEQFF
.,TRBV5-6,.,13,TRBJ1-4,TGTGCCAGCAGCTTCGGGAGGTTGGAAAAACTGTTTTTT,CASSFGRLEKLFF
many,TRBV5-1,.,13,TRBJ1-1,TGCGCCAGCAGCCCGGCAAAGGTCACTGAAGCTTTCTTT,CASSPAKVTEAFF
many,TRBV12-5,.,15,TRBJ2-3,TGTGCTAGTGGTTTCGGGACTGGGAACACAGATACGCAGTATTTT,CASGFGTGNTDTQYF
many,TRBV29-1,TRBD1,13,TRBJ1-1,TGCAGCGCCAGGGGACAGTCGAACACTGAAGCTTTCTTT,CSARGQSNTEAFF
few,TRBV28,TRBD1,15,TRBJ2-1,TGTGCCACCAGAACCGGGACAGGGGGTAGGAATGAGCAGTTCTTC,CATRTGTGGRNEQFF
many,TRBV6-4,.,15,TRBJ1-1,TGTGCCAGCAGTGTCGAGGGGGGGGCATGGACTGAAGCTTTCTTT,CASSVEGGAWTEAFF
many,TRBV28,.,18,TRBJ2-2,TGTGCCAGCAGTCTTCCCCCCCTGGCAGAGGGGAACACCGGGGAGCTGTTTTTT,CASSLPPLAEGNTGELFF
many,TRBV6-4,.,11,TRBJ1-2,TGTGCCAGCACAGGGAAAGCTGGCTACACCTTC,CASTGKAGYTF
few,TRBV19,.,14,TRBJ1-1,TGTGCCGTTGTTCCAGGGAGAAGTTTGACTGAAGCTTTCTTT,CAVVPGRSLTEAFF